This T cell receptor beta chain was obtained from a study of cytomegalovirus exposure and HLA in healthy donors. This clone was observed once. The CDR3 sequence is 13 residues long. Trimming took off 4 bases at V and 2 bases at J, with 8 bases between the two ends. Germline V CDR1 and CDR2: SGHTA, FQGNSA. The study ran its PCR with 60 Vbeta and 13 Jbeta primers. Generated by immunoSEQ multiplex PCR, the TCRdb table keeps only in-frame clones and is missing some. The table includes 150,000 to 200,000 clones, approximately 84% detected once. The TCR originated in a woman under 40 in good health and CMV-seropositive. V gene TRBV7-2 combines with J gene TRBJ1-2; no firm D call. Input material: PBMCs. The DNA of the CDR3 is TGTGCCAGCAGCTCCATCCAAAACTATGGCTACACCTTC. Translated: CASSSIQNYGYTF.